This T cell receptor beta chain is drawn from a study of blood T cell repertoires in COVID-19. Assay used: immunoSEQ multiplex PCR; TCRdb lists only in-frame clones, some missing. The table shows about 80,000 clones, with 84% occurring only once. In this sample, this clone turned up once. The CDR3 contains 16 residues. The ends lost 5 bases at V and 3 bases at J; junction bases unmatched: 13. Per the germline V gene, CDR1 is MNHEY and CDR2 is SMNVEV (reference sequence). The source of this sequence is a man aged 50-59 years with acute or convalescent COVID-19. J is TRBJ2-7 and V is TRBV27, with 7 nucleotides matching TRBD1. Material: peripheral blood. Written as DNA, the CDR3 is TGTGCCAGCAGTCTCACAACAGGGGAACTATTCTACGAGCAGTACTTC. It translates to CASSLTTGELFYEQYF.